The next 28 T cell receptor beta chains were all read from a single sample in a study of CD8 T cells in ankylosing spondylitis. General study results and limits: Apparently characteristic of ankylosing spondylitis blood was a TCR beta motif (fewer than 10 highly homologous variants).

Each CDR3 protein is one row after TCRdb ran MiXCR on the 5' RACE reads. The data hold around 890,000 distinct CDR3 sequences, with 12% observed a single time. For these TCRs, the target antigens are not known. The sequenced sample was blood, either unsorted or a sorted T cell fraction (not recorded which). These receptors were taken from a male donor with ankylosing spondylitis.

Only a few counts were recorded for this clonotype. The chain joins TRBV20-1 to TRBJ2-2; TRBD1 matches at 7 bases. V shed 1 base, J shed 7 bases, and the junction held 9 bases outside the gene matches. The CDR3 has 15 amino acids. The germline gives CDR1 DFQATT, CDR2 SNEGSKA (reference sequence). CDR3 residues: CSARVPGGIVGELFF. Written as DNA, the CDR3 is TGCAGTGCTAGAGTGCCAGGGGGAATTGTCGGGGAGCTGTTTTTT.

This clonotype occurred many times. V and J are TRBV5-1 and TRBJ2-2; D remains unclear. The germline V gene has CDR1 SGHRS and CDR2 YFSETQ. The CDR3 is 13 amino acids. V was cut by 0 bases and J by 2 bases, with 2 bases left in between. The chain's CDR3 is CASSLDNTGELFF. Written as DNA, the CDR3 is TGCGCCAGCAGCTTGGACAACACCGGGGAGCTGTTTTTT.

The sample holds a few counts of this clonotype. The CDR3 spells CAISEQAYEQYF. In DNA form, the CDR3 reads TGTGCCATCAGTGAACAGGCCTACGAGCAGTACTTC. The rearrangement joins TRBV10-3 to TRBJ2-7; possible D gene TRBD1, 5 bases. The CDR3 loop spans 12 amino acids. Germline CDR1 reads ENHRY; CDR2 reads SYGVKD. Trimming stripped 3 bases from V and 2 bases from J, with 5 bases between.

This clonotype was recorded many times. The rearrangement joins TRBV29-1 to TRBJ1-1; possibly TRBD1 for D (6 bases). The CDR3 is made up of 13 amino acids. V was pared by 6 bases and J by 0 bases, with 11 bases between. Germline V lookup: CDR1 SQVTM, CDR2 ANQGSEA. The CDR3 sequence is CSVGGRLNTEAFF. Here the CDR3 DNA reads TGCAGCGTGGGGGGCAGGCTGAACACTGAAGCTTTCTTT.

This clonotype turned up a few times. The chain joins TRBV5-1 to TRBJ2-2; D might be TRBD1 (6 bases). With 3 bases removed from V and 6 bases from J, the gap between germline ends came to 30 bases. Germline V CDR1 and CDR2: SGHRS, YFSETQ. This CDR3 has 20 amino acids. CDR3 nucleotide sequence: TGCGCCAGCAGCTCACCTCCGGGGACAATGAAACAGTCCTTGGCCGGGGAGCTGTTTTTT. Translation gives CASSSPPGTMKQSLAGELFF.

There are many counts of this clonotype. This chain uses TRBV5-1 with TRBJ2-3, with D possibly matching TRBD2 (6 bases). V lost 3 bases, J lost 5 bases, and 10 bases lay in between. Looked up from germline, CDR1 is SGHRS and CDR2 is YFSETQ. CDR3 length: 13 amino acids. The CDR3: CASSWRGGDTQYF. The CDR3, as DNA: TGCGCCAGCAGCTGGAGGGGTGGAGATACGCAGTATTTT.

This clonotype came up a few times. The chain is built from TRBV7-2 and TRBJ2-3; 13 bases line up with TRBD2. CDR3 length equals 16 residues. V gave up 5 bases and J gave up 3 bases; unmatched junction bases: 5. CDR1 is SGHTA, CDR2 FQGNSA, per germline. CDR3 residues: CASSPGLAGTTDTQYF. CDR3 nucleotides: TGTGCCAGCAGCCCGGGACTAGCGGGGACTACAGATACGCAGTATTTT.

The V and J genes are TRBV9 and TRBJ2-7, with TRBD2 matching 9 bases. This CDR3 is 15 amino acids long. CDR1 SGDLS and CDR2 YYNGEE come from the germline V gene. Unmatched junction bases numbered 6, after V lost 0 bases and J lost 5 bases. CDR3 DNA: TGTGCCAGCAGCGTAGCGGCTAGCGGGGTGGACGAGCAGTACTTC. Translation: CASSVAASGVDEQYF.

The sample holds a few counts of this clonotype. The chain carries TRBV6-5 and TRBJ1-6; weak D call: TRBD1 (5 bases). The CDR3 runs 14 residues. Germline V CDR1 and CDR2: MNHEY, SVGAGI. Trimming removed 0 bases from V and 6 bases from J, with 6 bases in between. The DNA for the CDR3 is TGTGCCAGCAGTTACTCCAGGGTTAATTCACCCCTCCACTTT. It translates to CASSYSRVNSPLHF.

This clonotype was seen repeatedly, ten times or more. This sequence joins TRBV20-1 and TRBJ2-5; 8 positions agree with TRBD1. This CDR3 spans 14 amino acids. Trimming removed 5 bases from V and 4 bases from J; junction bases left unmatched: 9. The germline gives CDR1 DFQATT, CDR2 SNEGSKA (reference sequence). CDR3 amino acids: CSAPRTGIRETQYF. CDR3 coding DNA: TGCAGTGCTCCTAGGACAGGGATTAGAGAGACCCAGTACTTC.

The sample holds one count of this clonotype. The rearrangement uses TRBV11-2 and TRBJ2-1; 8 nucleotides agree with TRBD2. This CDR3 is 15 amino acids long. The V and J ends lost 2 bases and 4 bases, in that order; junction bases with no gene match: 4. Germline-derived CDR1 and CDR2 are SGHAT and FQNNGV. The CDR3 bases are TGTGCCAGCAGCTTAACTGGCGGGGGGTACAATGAGCAGTTCTTC. It codes for CASSLTGGGYNEQFF.

This clonotype was detected a few times. CDR3 amino acids: CSVGSTRGYGYTF. The CDR3 DNA is TGCAGCGTTGGATCCACCCGGGGCTATGGCTACACCTTC. The V call is TRBV29-1, the J call TRBJ1-2; D unclear. V was shortened by 4 bases and J by 4 bases, with 13 bases between the two germline ends. This CDR3 is built from 13 residues. Germline CDR1 and CDR2: SQVTM and ANQGSEA.

V is TRBV4-2 and J is TRBJ2-2; D assignment may be TRBD1 or TRBD2 (5 bases each). CDR3 length: 15 residues. Germline V lookup: CDR1 LGHNA, CDR2 YNFKEQ. Trimming removed 2 bases at V and 4 bases at J, with 11 bases between. The CDR3 DNA is TGTGCCAGCAGCCAACTCGGGACGCGCACCGGGGAGCTGTTTTTT. Its protein is CASSQLGTRTGELFF.

The chain recombines TRBV20-1 with TRBJ1-2; 7 nucleotides match TRBD1. V dropped 6 bases and J dropped 4; count of bases not matched to a gene: 8. This CDR3 contains 13 residues. Germline lookup yields CDR1 DFQATT and CDR2 SNEGSKA (reference sequence). As DNA, the CDR3 is TGCAGTGCGCAGTCCGGGACAGCCTATGGCTACACCTTC. It specifies CSAQSGTAYGYTF.

The gene calls are TRBV18 and TRBJ2-4; D call uncertain. Between the trimmed V and J ends, which lost 0 bases and 0 bases, there was a span of 3 bases. CDR3 length equals 14 residues. Looked up from germline, CDR1 is KGHSH and CDR2 is LQKENI. CDR3 in amino acids: CASSPPLAKNIQYF. The CDR3 region has the DNA TGTGCCAGCTCACCACCGTTAGCCAAAAACATTCAGTACTTC.

At least ten counts were recorded for this clonotype. This rearrangement joins TRBV5-1 to TRBJ2-1, with D hard to call. CDR1 and CDR2 from the germline V gene are SGHRS and YFSETQ. The CDR3 loop spans 13 amino acids. Trimming left V 4 bases short and J 10 bases short, with 15 bases between. The CDR3 sequence is CASSERTRQEQFF. CDR3 in DNA: TGCGCCAGCAGCGAACGGACCCGCCAAGAGCAGTTCTTC.

The chain employs TRBV7-9 and TRBJ2-4; TRBD2 aligns across 8 bases. Germline V gene data show CDR1 as SEHNR and CDR2 as FQNEAQ (reference sequence). This CDR3 contains 15 residues. The ends lost 3 bases at V and 9 bases at J; junction bases unmatched: 10. CDR3: CASSLTSEGAGIQYF. CDR3 sequence (DNA): TGTGCCAGCAGCTTGACTAGCGAAGGTGCAGGCATTCAGTACTTC.

The chain links TRBV5-1 to TRBJ1-4; no firm D call. The CDR3 spans 13 residues. V was trimmed by 6 bases and J by 3 bases, leaving 9 bases between them. The V gene's germline CDR1 is SGHRS and CDR2 YFSETQ. CDR3: CASTPGPNEKLFF. The CDR3 region has the DNA TGCGCCAGCACCCCTGGTCCTAATGAAAAACTGTTTTTT.

The chain is built from TRBV29-1 and TRBJ2-6; either TRBD1 or TRBD2 may fit D (7 bases each). CDR1 is SQVTM, CDR2 ANQGSEA, per germline. V lost 6 bases, J lost 2 bases, and 11 bases lay in between. The CDR3 is made up of 14 amino acids. In DNA, the CDR3 is TGCAGCGTGCAGGGGGGGACTGGGGCCAACGTCCTGACTTTC. It encodes CSVQGGTGANVLTF.

CDR3 coding DNA: TGCGCCAGCAGCTTGCTGCCAGCCAACACTGAAGCTTTCTTT. It translates to CASSLLPANTEAFF. The rearrangement joins TRBV5-1 to TRBJ1-1; D not resolved. Germline loops: CDR1 SGHRS, CDR2 YFSETQ. There are 14 residues in the CDR3. Trimming took 1 base from V and 2 from J, leaving 9 bases between them.

This clonotype was found many times. V usage is TRBV20-1 and J usage is TRBJ2-7; 9 bases agree with TRBD1. This CDR3 is 13 amino acids long. Germline values: CDR1 DFQATT, CDR2 SNEGSKA (reference sequence). The V and J ends lost 5 bases and 3 bases, in that order; junction bases with no gene match: 5. In nucleotides, the CDR3 is TGCAGTGCTTGGGGGACAGGGCACTACGAGCAGTACTTC. As protein: CSAWGTGHYEQYF.

This clonotype showed up just a few times. This rearrangement joins TRBV7-9 to TRBJ2-7; 10 nucleotides agree with TRBD1. The CDR3 length is 16 residues. Germline CDR1 reads SEHNR; CDR2 reads FQNEAQ (reference sequence). V was clipped by 5 bases and J by 2 bases; unmatched bases: 9. CDR3 nucleotides: TGTGCCAGCAGCACACCCCCGGGACAGGGGCCCTACGAGCAGTACTTC. Translated, it gives CASSTPPGQGPYEQYF.

This sequence joins TRBV5-5 and TRBJ2-7, with TRBD1 as a possible D gene (5 bases). Germline-derived CDR1 and CDR2 are SGHKS and YYEKEE (reference sequence). V lost 0 bases to trimming and J lost 6 bases, with 13 bases between them. The CDR3 is 14 amino acids. The chain's CDR3 is CASSLGQIDAEQYF. DNA of the CDR3: TGTGCCAGCAGCTTGGGACAGATTGATGCCGAGCAGTACTTC.

This clonotype was recorded at least ten times. This sequence joins TRBV4-2 and TRBJ1-2; D remains unclear. Germline V CDR1 and CDR2: LGHNA, YNFKEQ. The CDR3 is 13 amino acids. With 0 bases removed from V and 8 bases from J, the gap between germline ends came to 10 bases. CDR3 nucleotides: TGTGCCAGCAGCCAAGATGCGGAGTGGGGCTACACCTTC. The encoded protein is CASSQDAEWGYTF.

This chain joins TRBV20-1 and TRBJ2-7; D gene uncertain. Germline V lookup: CDR1 DFQATT, CDR2 SNEGSKA (reference sequence). The CDR3 consists of 12 residues. V lost 5 bases to trimming and J lost 3 bases, with 11 bases between them. Written as DNA, the CDR3 is TGCAGTGCTGACCCCGACGGCTACGAGCAGTACTTC. This gives the protein CSADPDGYEQYF.

This chain connects TRBV4-2 to TRBJ2-2, with 9 bases identical to TRBD2. CDR1 and CDR2 (germline): LGHNA, YNFKEQ. The CDR3 runs 18 residues. J was trimmed by 7 bases and V by 1 base; bases with no gene match: 13. The CDR3 nucleotides read TGTGCCAGCAGCCAAGTCGGGACTAGCTCCTCCGTGGGCGGGGAGCTGTTTTTT. Its translation is CASSQVGTSSSVGGELFF.

The rearrangement uses TRBV6-5 and TRBJ2-1; 7 bases fit TRBD2. The CDR3 covers 16 residues. Germline values: CDR1 MNHEY, CDR2 SVGAGI. V was pared by 4 bases and J by 7 bases, with 13 bases of the junction left unmatched. The CDR3 bases are TGTGCCAGCAGTTGGGGAGGAGGCGGGAGTAGAAATGAGCAGTTCTTC. It encodes CASSWGGGGSRNEQFF.

This clonotype was counted many times. The chain carries TRBV5-1 and TRBJ2-7; D possibly corresponds to TRBD2 (6 bases). V was cut by 2 bases and J by 1 base, with 13 bases left in between. The CDR3 covers 15 residues. Germline V CDR1 and CDR2: SGHRS, YFSETQ. The CDR3 region is CASSFQAAGSYEQYF. The CDR3 coding sequence is TGCGCCAGCAGCTTCCAGGCGGCGGGATCCTACGAGCAGTACTTC.